Listed below are T cell receptor beta chains from one sample, sequenced in a study of cytotoxic CD8 clonotypes in ibrutinib-treated CLL. The method was immunoSEQ multiplex PCR; TCRdb's version includes in-frame clones alone and lacks a portion of them. This sample has roughly 200,000 clones; roughly 72% occur once, and the top ten carry 13%. Here the sequenced sample was PBMCs, taken after 24 months of ibrutinib treatment. The receptor source for this set is a human donor with chronic lymphocytic leukemia. Each CDR3 is given with its conserved first and last residue. A D gene is named only where the DNA matches it firmly. Clone size is given for some rows only: seen once, a few or many times, or a class if the clone is expanded.

j_call: TRBJ1-2
clone_size: -
d_call: -
v_call: TRBV28
cdr3_nt: TGTGCCAGCAGTATCGAGCGTGGCTACACCTTC
cdr3_aa: CASSIERGYTF

j_call: TRBJ2-3
clone_size: -
d_call: TRBD2
v_call: TRBV11-2
cdr3_nt: TGTGCCAGCAGCTTATTCCGACTAGCGGGAGCCGCAGATACGCAGTATTTT
cdr3_aa: CASSLFRLAGAADTQYF

j_call: TRBJ2-7
clone_size: once
d_call: TRBD1
v_call: TRBV5-1
cdr3_nt: TGCGCCAGCAGCTTGGCTGGGACAGGGGTCCACGAGCAGTACTTC
cdr3_aa: CASSLAGTGVHEQYF

j_call: TRBJ1-6
clone_size: -
d_call: -
v_call: TRBV2
cdr3_nt: TGTGCCAGCAGTGAGTTGGAACCCCTCCACTTT
cdr3_aa: CASSELEPLHF

j_call: TRBJ2-5
clone_size: -
d_call: -
v_call: TRBV5-4
cdr3_nt: TGTGCCAGCAGCCCGGGGTCAATAGAGACCCAGTACTTC
cdr3_aa: CASSPGSIETQYF

j_call: TRBJ2-1
clone_size: few
d_call: TRBD1
v_call: TRBV19
cdr3_nt: TGTGCCAGTAGTATGTTTGCGGGCAGGGGGAATGAGCAGTTCTTC
cdr3_aa: CASSMFAGRGNEQFF

j_call: TRBJ1-3
clone_size: once
d_call: -
v_call: TRBV6-5
cdr3_nt: TGTGCCAGCAGTTCACGGACACTCTCTGGAAACACCATATATTTT
cdr3_aa: CASSSRTLSGNTIYF

j_call: TRBJ1-1
clone_size: -
d_call: -
v_call: TRBV7-2
cdr3_nt: TGTGCCAGCAGCTTAGCTAGAGGGGAAGCTTTCTTT
cdr3_aa: CASSLARGEAFF

j_call: TRBJ2-6
clone_size: -
d_call: TRBD1
v_call: TRBV5-1
cdr3_nt: TGCGCCAGCAGCCACCGGGACAGCCATTTAAGTGGGGCCAACGTCCTGACTTTC
cdr3_aa: CASSHRDSHLSGANVLTF

j_call: TRBJ1-2
clone_size: few
d_call: TRBD1
v_call: TRBV28
cdr3_nt: TGTGCCAGCAGTTCCTCCGGGACAGTCTATGGCTACACCTTC
cdr3_aa: CASSSSGTVYGYTF

j_call: TRBJ2-3
clone_size: few
d_call: -
v_call: TRBV28
cdr3_nt: TGTGCCAGCAGTTACTCTAGCGAAACGCAGTATTTT
cdr3_aa: CASSYSSETQYF

j_call: TRBJ2-5
clone_size: -
d_call: TRBD2
v_call: TRBV4-1
cdr3_nt: TGCGCCAGCAGCCCGCCGGGACTAGCGTTCCAAGAGACCCAGTACTTC
cdr3_aa: CASSPPGLAFQETQYF

j_call: TRBJ2-5
clone_size: -
d_call: -
v_call: TRBV4-2
cdr3_nt: TGTGCCAGCAGCCAAGATGTCCTGGACAGAAATCAGTACTTC
cdr3_aa: CASSQDVLDRNQYF

j_call: TRBJ2-4
clone_size: -
d_call: TRBD2
v_call: TRBV10-3
cdr3_nt: TGTGCCATCAGCGAGACTAGCGCGTCCAAAAACATTCAGTACTTC
cdr3_aa: CAISETSASKNIQYF

j_call: TRBJ2-2
clone_size: -
d_call: -
v_call: TRBV7-3
cdr3_nt: TGTGCCAGCAGCTTAACTTCGGGACTCCCTTCCGGGGAGCTGTTTTTT
cdr3_aa: CASSLTSGLPSGELFF

j_call: TRBJ2-1
clone_size: once
d_call: -
v_call: TRBV7-9
cdr3_nt: TGTGCCAGCAGCGGTTTCTGGGGGAGCTCCTACAATGAGCAGTTCTTC
cdr3_aa: CASSGFWGSSYNEQFF

j_call: TRBJ1-1
clone_size: -
d_call: -
v_call: TRBV5-4
cdr3_nt: TGTGCCAGCCAAAGGGACAACATGAACACTGAAGCTTTCTTT
cdr3_aa: CASQRDNMNTEAFF

j_call: TRBJ1-2
clone_size: -
d_call: -
v_call: TRBV4-1
cdr3_nt: TGCGCCAGCAGCCAAGTAGCAGCGGAGGGCTATGGCTACACCTTC
cdr3_aa: CASSQVAAEGYGYTF

j_call: TRBJ1-2
clone_size: few
d_call: TRBD1
v_call: TRBV7-8
cdr3_nt: TGTGCCAGCAGCTTTATCGCCAGGGGGTCTAACTATGGCTACACCTTC
cdr3_aa: CASSFIARGSNYGYTF

j_call: TRBJ1-1
clone_size: -
d_call: -
v_call: TRBV30
cdr3_nt: TGTGCCTGGGCGGGAGGGGTAGCTCCCTGGACTGAAGCTTTCTTT
cdr3_aa: CAWAGGVAPWTEAFF

j_call: TRBJ1-5
clone_size: -
d_call: -
v_call: TRBV15
cdr3_nt: TGTGCCACCAGCTCAGCGGGGAGGAGCAATCAGCCCCAGCATTTT
cdr3_aa: CATSSAGRSNQPQHF

j_call: TRBJ2-2
clone_size: -
d_call: TRBD2
v_call: TRBV19
cdr3_nt: TGTGCCAGTAGTATCCCTAGCGGGAGGGCCCGGGGCACCCTCGGGGAGCTGTTTTTT
cdr3_aa: CASSIPSGRARGTLGELFF

j_call: TRBJ1-1
clone_size: few
d_call: TRBD1
v_call: TRBV18
cdr3_nt: TGTGCCAGCTCACGGGGACAGCCGAACACTGAAGCTTTCTTT
cdr3_aa: CASSRGQPNTEAFF

j_call: TRBJ1-2
clone_size: -
d_call: TRBD1
v_call: TRBV18
cdr3_nt: TGTGCCAGCTCACCTCTGTATACGCCGGGACAGCATTTCTCTGGCTACACCTTC
cdr3_aa: CASSPLYTPGQHFSGYTF

j_call: TRBJ2-1
clone_size: -
d_call: -
v_call: TRBV27
cdr3_nt: TGTGCCAGCAGTTTGTTTTCCGGATTTCCGAAAGACAATGAGCAGTTCTTC
cdr3_aa: CASSLFSGFPKDNEQFF

j_call: TRBJ2-7
clone_size: -
d_call: TRBD1
v_call: TRBV5-1
cdr3_nt: TGCGCCAGCAGCTCGGCCGGGACAGCCTACGAGCAGTACTTC
cdr3_aa: CASSSAGTAYEQYF

j_call: TRBJ2-5
clone_size: -
d_call: -
v_call: TRBV11-1
cdr3_nt: TGTGCCAGCAGCTGGACGATTGGACAGCAAGAGACCCAGTACTTC
cdr3_aa: CASSWTIGQQETQYF

j_call: TRBJ2-1
clone_size: -
d_call: TRBD2
v_call: TRBV4-1
cdr3_nt: TGCGCCAGCCGTCGGGAGGGCTCCCATGAGCAGTTCTTC
cdr3_aa: CASRREGSHEQFF

j_call: TRBJ2-7
clone_size: once
d_call: TRBD2
v_call: TRBV14
cdr3_nt: TGTGCCAGCAGCCAATTTCGGGGACTAGCGGGAACCCACTCCTACGAGCAGTACTTC
cdr3_aa: CASSQFRGLAGTHSYEQYF

j_call: TRBJ2-7
clone_size: -
d_call: TRBD2
v_call: TRBV7-9
cdr3_nt: TGTGCCAGCAGCTTAGGGACTAGCGGGGGCTCCTACGAGCAGTACTTC
cdr3_aa: CASSLGTSGGSYEQYF

j_call: TRBJ2-1
clone_size: -
d_call: TRBD2
v_call: TRBV7-2
cdr3_nt: TGTGCCAGCAGGGGATATAGCGGGCGACCCTACAATGAGCAGTTCTTC
cdr3_aa: CASRGYSGRPYNEQFF